This is a list of T cell receptor beta chains from one sample in a study of T cell repertoires in cytomegalovirus infection. A single record per CDR3 protein comes from TCRdb applying MiXCR to the reads. The sample consists of more than 350,000 distinct CDR3 sequences, approximately 33% of them appearing once. The material sequenced was PBMCs. The source of these receptors is a human donor in good health (CMV status not recorded). Some clones in this sample may be carry-over from other donors' samples. The CDR3 runs from the conserved cysteine through the conserved F or W. The D gene is left open where the match is weak. Clone size appears in some rows only: once, few, many, or a class for an expanded clone.

j_gene,v_gene,d_gene,abundance,CDR3nt,CDR3aa
TRBJ1-2,TRBV29-1,-,-,TGCAGCGCCGAAGCTCCGCAGGAACCCTATGGCTACACCTTC,CSAEAPQEPYGYTF
TRBJ1-1,TRBV6-1,-,many,TGTGCCAGCAGTGAAGTTAGGGGGAACACTGAAGCTTTCTTT,CASSEVRGNTEAFF
TRBJ2-1,TRBV5-4,-,-,TGTGCCAGCAGCTTGCCTACGGCCTCCTACAATGAGCAGTTCTTC,CASSLPTASYNEQFF
TRBJ1-1,TRBV12-3/TRBV12-4,-,few,TGTGCCAGCAGGCGGAGGGAGGTTGAAGCTTTCTTT,CASRRREVEAFF
TRBJ1-1,TRBV7-9,TRBD1,many,TGTGCCAGCAGCGAGGACAGGCAGCGGACTGAAGCTTTCTTT,CASSEDRQRTEAFF
TRBJ2-2,TRBV6-2/TRBV6-3,TRBD2,few,TGTGCCAGCAGTTACACAACGGGACTAGCGTACGGGGAGCTGTTTTTT,CASSYTTGLAYGELFF
TRBJ1-2,TRBV7-2,TRBD1,-,TGTGCCAGCAGCCACGGGACAGGGTCTTATGGCTACCCCTTC,CASSHGTGSYGYPF
TRBJ1-4,TRBV7-2,-,many,TGTGCCAGCAGCCAATCGACAGCTACAATTGCAACTAATGAAAAACTGTTTTTT,CASSQSTATIATNEKLFF
TRBJ2-2,TRBV7-8,-,many,TGTGCCAGCAGCTTGGCCTCCAATCGGGACACCGGGGAGCTGTTTTTT,CASSLASNRDTGELFF
TRBJ1-6,TRBV2,-,-,TGTGCCAGCAGTCGAGAGCTTTCACCCCTCCACTTT,CASSRELSPLHF
TRBJ2-7,TRBV7-6,TRBD1,-,TGTGCCAGCAGCCAGTACAGGGGGCCCTACGAGCAGTACTTC,CASSQYRGPYEQYF
TRBJ1-5,TRBV7-2,-,many,TGTGCCAGCAGCCACATTCTCCCCGGGGAGTATAGCAATCAGCCCCAGCATTTT,CASSHILPGEYSNQPQHF
TRBJ2-7,TRBV12-3/TRBV12-4,-,few,TGTGCCAGCAGCCCCTCTCGCGGGGGCCTCTCCTACGAGCAGTACTTC,CASSPSRGGLSYEQYF
TRBJ1-4,TRBV12-3/TRBV12-4,-,-,TGTGCCAGCAGTTCAACTTTAACCGGGAGGGCTAATGAAAAACTGTTTTTT,CASSSTLTGRANEKLFF
TRBJ1-1,TRBV7-3,-,-,TGTGCCAGCAGCTTAAGGGGGGGAAGCACTGAAGCTTTCTTT,CASSLRGGSTEAFF
TRBJ2-3,TRBV5-6,TRBD2,few,TGTGCCAGCAGCTTTGGGGGACTAGCAAGGGATACGCAGTATTTT,CASSFGGLARDTQYF
TRBJ1-5,TRBV19,TRBD1,once,TGTGCCAGTAGTAAAAAACAGGGGGCGGTAGGTCAGCCCAAGCATTTT,CASSKKQGAVGQPKHF
TRBJ2-3,TRBV20-1,-,-,TGCAGTGCTAGAGCCGTTGCAGATACGCAGTATTTT,CSARAVADTQYF
TRBJ1-5,TRBV7-2,-,many,TGTGCCAGCACGACTTATAGCAATCAGCCCCAGCATTTT,CASTTYSNQPQHF
TRBJ2-1,TRBV4-2,TRBD1,-,TGTGCCAGCAGCCCCTTAGGGGACAGGGGATCCTTTGAGCAGTTCTTC,CASSPLGDRGSFEQFF
TRBJ2-5,TRBV10-3,-,-,TGTGCCATCAGTGAGTCGGTAGAGCGGAAGACCCAGTACTTC,CAISESVERKTQYF
TRBJ2-3,TRBV6-8,-,-,TGTGCCAGCAGTTTCCCCTTAGGGGGGGACACAGATACGCAGTATTTT,CASSFPLGGDTDTQYF
TRBJ2-3,TRBV7-6,-,many,TGTGCCAGCGGGGGGGGGCTTGGCACAGATACGCAGTATTTT,CASGGGLGTDTQYF
TRBJ2-6,TRBV5-8,TRBD2,-,TGTGCCAGCAGCGGGGGGGTAGGCGCTGGGGCCAACGTCCTGACTTTC,CASSGGVGAGANVLTF
TRBJ2-1,TRBV5-1,TRBD2,-,TGCGCCAGCAGCTTGATAGCGGGGATGGATGAGCAGTTCTTC,CASSLIAGMDEQFF
TRBJ1-1,TRBV2,-,-,TGTGCCAGCAGTAATAACAGGGTTGAAGCTTTCTTT,CASSNNRVEAFF
TRBJ1-2,TRBV7-9,-,few,TGTGCCAGCAGCTTCGGAGGGGCAGGTCCTTCTAACTATGGCTACACCTTC,CASSFGGAGPSNYGYTF